These 5 T cell receptor beta chains came from one sample sequenced in a study of cytomegalovirus exposure and HLA in healthy donors. This PCR relied on a set of 60 Vbeta primers and 13 Jbeta primers. Sequenced by immunoSEQ multiplex PCR; TCRdb stores in-frame clones only, minus some. The table records about 130,000 clones, over 70% of them present only once. The sequenced material came from PBMCs. These receptors were taken from a man aged 40-55 years in good health and CMV-seronegative.

This clone was seen only a few times. This sequence joins TRBV28 and TRBJ2-5, with 12 bases aligning to TRBD2. CDR1 is MDHEN and CDR2 is SYDVKM in the germline V gene. This CDR3 is built from 18 residues. V trimming: 4 bases; J trimming: 4 bases; junction bases outside the gene matches: 13. Here the CDR3 DNA reads TGTGCCAGCAGTTCCCAACGGACTAGCGGGGCCCTTGGAGAGACCCAGTACTTC. Its protein product is CASSSQRTSGALGETQYF.

The chain is built from TRBV5-6 and TRBJ2-7; TRBD2 agrees at 11 bases. CDR3 length: 16 residues. J lost 4 bases, V lost 0 bases, and 6 bases had no gene match. The germline V gene has CDR1 SGHDT and CDR2 YYEEEE. CDR3 protein: CASSLAYSGGAYEQYF. In nucleotides, the CDR3 is TGTGCCAGCAGCTTGGCGTATAGCGGGGGGGCGTACGAGCAGTACTTC.

The rearrangement joins TRBV5-1 to TRBJ2-7; 7 nucleotides line up with TRBD1. The ends lost 3 bases at V and 2 bases at J; junction bases unmatched: 8. The CDR3 consists of 15 residues. From germline, CDR1 is SGHRS and CDR2 YFSETQ. The CDR3 DNA is TGCGCCAGCAGCTCCGGGACAGCGGTAACCTACGAGCAGTACTTC. The encoded protein is CASSSGTAVTYEQYF.

This chain connects TRBV30 to TRBJ1-1, with D possibly being TRBD1 (6 bases). Trimming stripped 1 base from V and 4 bases from J, with 13 bases between. Per the germline V gene, CDR1 is GTSNPN and CDR2 is SVGIG (reference sequence). The CDR3 length is 14 residues. In DNA form, the CDR3 reads TGTGCCTGGAGTGGAGGGGGGGGGTCCACTGAAGCTTTCTTT. Its protein is CAWSGGGGSTEAFF.

This sequence joins TRBV7-9 and TRBJ2-7; D is undetermined. Per the germline V gene, CDR1 is SEHNR and CDR2 is FQNEAQ (reference sequence). The CDR3 runs to 13 residues. V lost 1 base to trimming and J lost 3 bases, with 7 bases between them. As DNA, the CDR3 is TGTGCCAGCAGCTTAGGAGACAACTACGAGCAGTACTTC. Protein product: CASSLGDNYEQYF. The complete variable domain, with remaining parts taken from reference TRBV7-9 and TRBJ2-7, reads DTGVSQNPRHKITKRGQNVTFRCDPISEHNRLYWYRQTLGQGPEFLTYFQNEAQLEKSRLLSDRFSAERPKGSFSTLEIQRTEQGDSAMYLCASSLGDNYEQYFGPGTRLTVT.